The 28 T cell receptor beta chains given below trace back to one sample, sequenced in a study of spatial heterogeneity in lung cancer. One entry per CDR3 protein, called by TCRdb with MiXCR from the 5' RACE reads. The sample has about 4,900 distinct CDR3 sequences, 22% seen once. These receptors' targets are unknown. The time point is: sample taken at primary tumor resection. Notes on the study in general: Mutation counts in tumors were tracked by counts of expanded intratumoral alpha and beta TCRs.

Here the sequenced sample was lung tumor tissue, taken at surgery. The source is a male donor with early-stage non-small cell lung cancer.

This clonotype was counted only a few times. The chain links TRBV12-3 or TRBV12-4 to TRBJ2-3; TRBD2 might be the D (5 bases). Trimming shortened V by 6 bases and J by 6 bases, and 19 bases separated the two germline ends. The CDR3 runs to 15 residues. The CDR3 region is CASRLRVDPRDTQYF. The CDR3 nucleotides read TGTGCCAGCAGATTGAGGGTAGATCCTAGGGATACGCAGTATTTT.

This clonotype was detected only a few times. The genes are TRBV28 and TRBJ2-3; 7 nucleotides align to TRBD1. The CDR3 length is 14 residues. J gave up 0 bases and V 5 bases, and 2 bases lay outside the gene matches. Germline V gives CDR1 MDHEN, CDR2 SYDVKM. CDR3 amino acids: CASSAQGSTDTQYF. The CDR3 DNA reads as TGTGCCAGCAGTGCACAGGGGAGCACAGATACGCAGTATTTT.

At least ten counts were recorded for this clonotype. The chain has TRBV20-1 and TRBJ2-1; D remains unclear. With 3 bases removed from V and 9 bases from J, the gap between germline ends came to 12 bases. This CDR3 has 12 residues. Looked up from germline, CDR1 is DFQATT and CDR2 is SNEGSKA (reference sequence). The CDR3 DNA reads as TGCAGTGCTAGTCGGGCCGGCGGTGAGCAGTTCTTC. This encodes CSASRAGGEQFF.

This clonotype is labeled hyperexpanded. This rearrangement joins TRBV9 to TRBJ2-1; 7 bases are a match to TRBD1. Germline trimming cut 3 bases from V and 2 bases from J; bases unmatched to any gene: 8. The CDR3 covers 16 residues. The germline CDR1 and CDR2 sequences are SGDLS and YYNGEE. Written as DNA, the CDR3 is TGTGCCAGCAGCGAGGGACGGGACAGCCCCTACAATGAGCAGTTCTTC. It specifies CASSEGRDSPYNEQFF.

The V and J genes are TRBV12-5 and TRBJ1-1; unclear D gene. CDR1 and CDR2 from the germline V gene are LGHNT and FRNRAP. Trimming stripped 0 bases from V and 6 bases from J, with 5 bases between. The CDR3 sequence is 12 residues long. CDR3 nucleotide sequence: TGTGCTAGTGGTTTGGTATCTGCTGAAGCTTTCTTT. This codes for CASGLVSAEAFF.

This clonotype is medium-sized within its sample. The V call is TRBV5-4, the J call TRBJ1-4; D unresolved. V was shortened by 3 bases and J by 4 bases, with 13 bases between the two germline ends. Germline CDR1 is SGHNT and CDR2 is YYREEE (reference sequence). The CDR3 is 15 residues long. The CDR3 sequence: CASSSNRGINEKLFF. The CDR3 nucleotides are TGTGCCAGCAGCTCCAACCGAGGAATTAATGAAAAACTGTTTTTT.

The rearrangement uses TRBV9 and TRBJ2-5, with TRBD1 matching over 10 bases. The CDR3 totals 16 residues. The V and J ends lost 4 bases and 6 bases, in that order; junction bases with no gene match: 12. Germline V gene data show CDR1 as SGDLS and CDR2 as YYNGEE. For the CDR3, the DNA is TGTGCCAGCAGCCCCCAAGGAGGGACAGGGGCGAAGACCCAGTACTTC. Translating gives CASSPQGGTGAKTQYF.

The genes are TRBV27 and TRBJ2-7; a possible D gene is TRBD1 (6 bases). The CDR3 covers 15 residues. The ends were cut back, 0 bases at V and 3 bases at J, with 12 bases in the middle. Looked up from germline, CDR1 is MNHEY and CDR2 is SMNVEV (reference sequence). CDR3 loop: CASSLSGTSLYEQYF. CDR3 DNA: TGTGCCAGCAGTTTATCGGGGACATCTCTCTACGAGCAGTACTTC.

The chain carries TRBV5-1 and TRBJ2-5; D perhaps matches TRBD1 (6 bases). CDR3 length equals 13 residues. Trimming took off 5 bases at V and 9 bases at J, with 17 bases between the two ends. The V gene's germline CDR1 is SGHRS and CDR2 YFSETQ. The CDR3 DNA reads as TGCGCCAGCAGTCCAGGGGCCCGGGTCGCCCAGTACTTC. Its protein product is CASSPGARVAQYF.

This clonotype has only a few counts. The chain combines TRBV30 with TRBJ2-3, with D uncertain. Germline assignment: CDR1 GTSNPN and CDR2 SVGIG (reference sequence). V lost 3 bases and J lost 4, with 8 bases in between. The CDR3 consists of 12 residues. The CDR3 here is CAWSPPADTQYF. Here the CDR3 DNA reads TGTGCCTGGAGCCCTCCGGCAGATACGCAGTATTTT.

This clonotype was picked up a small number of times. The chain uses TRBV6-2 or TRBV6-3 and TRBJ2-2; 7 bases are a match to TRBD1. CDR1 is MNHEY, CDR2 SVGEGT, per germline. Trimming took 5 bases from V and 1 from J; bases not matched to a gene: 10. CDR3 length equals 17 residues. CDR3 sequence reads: CASSRDSLGRNTGELFF. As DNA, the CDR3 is TGTGCCAGCAGTCGGGACAGCCTAGGTCGGAACACCGGGGAGCTGTTTTTT.

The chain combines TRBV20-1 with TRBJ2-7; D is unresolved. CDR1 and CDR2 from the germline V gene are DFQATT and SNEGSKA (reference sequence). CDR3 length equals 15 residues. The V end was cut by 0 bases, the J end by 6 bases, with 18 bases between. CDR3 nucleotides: TGCAGTGCTAGAGATCCTGGCCAGCTTCTCTGCGAGCAGTACTTC. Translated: CSARDPGQLLCEQYF.

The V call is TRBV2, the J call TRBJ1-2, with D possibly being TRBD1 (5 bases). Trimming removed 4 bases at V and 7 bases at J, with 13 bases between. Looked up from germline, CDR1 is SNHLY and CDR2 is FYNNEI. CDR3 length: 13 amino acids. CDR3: CASSGGREAGYTF. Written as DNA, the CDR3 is TGTGCCAGCAGTGGGGGCAGGGAGGCTGGCTACACCTTC.

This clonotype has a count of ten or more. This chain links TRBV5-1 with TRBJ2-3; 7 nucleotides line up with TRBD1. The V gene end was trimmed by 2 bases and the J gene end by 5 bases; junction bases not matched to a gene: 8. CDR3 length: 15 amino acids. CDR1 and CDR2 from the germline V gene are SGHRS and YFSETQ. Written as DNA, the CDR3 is TGCGCCAGCAGCTTACAGGGGACCTTCGGAGATACGCAGTATTTT. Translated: CASSLQGTFGDTQYF.

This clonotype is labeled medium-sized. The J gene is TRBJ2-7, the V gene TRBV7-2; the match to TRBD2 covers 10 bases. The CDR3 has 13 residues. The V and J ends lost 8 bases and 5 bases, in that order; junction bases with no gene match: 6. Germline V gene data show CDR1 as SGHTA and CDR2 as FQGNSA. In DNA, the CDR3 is TGTGCCAGCGGGCTAGCGGGAGCCCACGAGCAGTACTTC. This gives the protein CASGLAGAHEQYF. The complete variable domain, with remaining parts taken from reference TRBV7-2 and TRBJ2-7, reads GAGVSQSPSNKVTEKGKDVELRCDPISGHTALYWYRQSLGQGLEFLIYFQGNSAPDKSGLPSDRFSAERTGGSVSTLTIQRTQQEDSAVYLCASGLAGAHEQYFGPGTRLTVT.

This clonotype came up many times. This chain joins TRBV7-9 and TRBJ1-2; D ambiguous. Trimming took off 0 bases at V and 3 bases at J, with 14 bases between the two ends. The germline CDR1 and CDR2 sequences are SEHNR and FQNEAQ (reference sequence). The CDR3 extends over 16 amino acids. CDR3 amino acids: CASSLAYTARHYGYTF. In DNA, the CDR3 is TGTGCCAGCAGCTTAGCTTATACAGCACGGCACTATGGCTACACCTTC.

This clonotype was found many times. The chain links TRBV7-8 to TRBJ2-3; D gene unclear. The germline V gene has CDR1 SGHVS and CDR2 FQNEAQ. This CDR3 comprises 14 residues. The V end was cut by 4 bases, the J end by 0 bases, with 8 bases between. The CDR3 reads CASSWDPSTDTQYF. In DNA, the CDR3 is TGTGCCAGCAGCTGGGATCCTAGCACAGATACGCAGTATTTT.

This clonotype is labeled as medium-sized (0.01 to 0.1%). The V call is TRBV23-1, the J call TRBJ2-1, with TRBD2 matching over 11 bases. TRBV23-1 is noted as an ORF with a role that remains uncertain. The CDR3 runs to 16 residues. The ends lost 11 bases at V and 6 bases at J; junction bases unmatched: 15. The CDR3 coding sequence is TGCGCCCGAAGGCGACTAGCGGGAAACCCCTCCAATGAGCAGTTCTTC. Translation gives CARRRLAGNPSNEQFF.

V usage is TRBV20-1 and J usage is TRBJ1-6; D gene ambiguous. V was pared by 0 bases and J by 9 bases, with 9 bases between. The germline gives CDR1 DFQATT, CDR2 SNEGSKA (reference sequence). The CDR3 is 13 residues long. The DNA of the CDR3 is TGCAGTGCTAGAGATCCTCAAGTTTCACCCCTCCACTTT. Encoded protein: CSARDPQVSPLHF.

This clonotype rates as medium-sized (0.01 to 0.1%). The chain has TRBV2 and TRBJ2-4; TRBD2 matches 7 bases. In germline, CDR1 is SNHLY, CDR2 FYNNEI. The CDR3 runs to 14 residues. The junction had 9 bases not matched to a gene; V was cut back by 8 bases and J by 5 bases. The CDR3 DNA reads TGTGCCAGCCGTCTCACGGGGGGAGAAAACATTCAGTACTTC. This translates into CASRLTGGENIQYF.

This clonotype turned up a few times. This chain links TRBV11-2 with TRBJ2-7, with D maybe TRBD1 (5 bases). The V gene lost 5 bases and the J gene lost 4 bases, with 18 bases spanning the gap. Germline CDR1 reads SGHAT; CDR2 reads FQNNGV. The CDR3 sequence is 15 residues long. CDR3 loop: CASSTPDQGRYEQYF. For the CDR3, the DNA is TGTGCCAGCAGCACCCCGGATCAGGGTCGGTACGAGCAGTACTTC.

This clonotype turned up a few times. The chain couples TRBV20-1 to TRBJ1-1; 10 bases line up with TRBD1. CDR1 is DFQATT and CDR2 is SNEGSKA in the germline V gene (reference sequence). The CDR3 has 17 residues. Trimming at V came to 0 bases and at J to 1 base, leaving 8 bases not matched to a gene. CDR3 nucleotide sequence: TGCAGTGCTAGAGATCTCGACAGGGGGCTATGGAACACTGAAGCTTTCTTT. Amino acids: CSARDLDRGLWNTEAFF.

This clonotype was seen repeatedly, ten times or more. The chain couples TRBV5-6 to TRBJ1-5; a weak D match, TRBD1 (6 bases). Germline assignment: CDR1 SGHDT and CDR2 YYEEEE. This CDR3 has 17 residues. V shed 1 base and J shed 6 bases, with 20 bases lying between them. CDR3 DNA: TGTGCCAGCAGCTTGAGGTGGAGCGGGGGCCAGGGTCAGCCCCAGCATTTT. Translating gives CASSLRWSGGQGQPQHF. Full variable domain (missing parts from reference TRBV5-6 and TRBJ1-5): DAGVTQSPTHLIKTRGQQVTLRCSPKSGHDTVSWYQQALGQGPQFIFQYYEEEERQRGNFPDRFSGHQFPNYSSELNVNALLLGDSALYLCASSLRWSGGQGQPQHFGDGTRLSIL.

CDR3 DNA: TGTGCCAGCAGACGGGGGGGCGGTTTCTACGAGCAGTACTTC. Its protein product is CASRRGGGFYEQYF. The genes are TRBV27 and TRBJ2-7; 8 bases map to TRBD2. CDR1 and CDR2 (germline): MNHEY, SMNVEV (reference sequence). V shed 6 bases and J 3 bases; nucleotides not matched to a gene: 7. The CDR3 length is 14 residues.

CDR3 residues: CASSTYDYEQYF. In DNA, the CDR3 is TGTGCCAGCAGCACCTACGATTACGAGCAGTACTTC. The chain carries TRBV28 and TRBJ2-7; D ambiguous. The length of the CDR3 is 12 residues. V lost 6 bases and J lost 4, with 10 bases in between. Germline V gene data show CDR1 as MDHEN and CDR2 as SYDVKM.

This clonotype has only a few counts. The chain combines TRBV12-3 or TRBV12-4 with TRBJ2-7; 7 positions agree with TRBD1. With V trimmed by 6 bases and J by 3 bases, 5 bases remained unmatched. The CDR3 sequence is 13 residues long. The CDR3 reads CASRRDRLYEQYF. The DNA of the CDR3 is TGTGCCAGCAGGAGGGACAGACTCTACGAGCAGTACTTC.

The DNA of the CDR3 is TGTGCCAGCAGCCCAACTAGCGGGAGGGTAGGAGATACGCAGTATTTT. Its protein is CASSPTSGRVGDTQYF. The V and J genes are TRBV11-3 and TRBJ2-3; 13 bases are a match to TRBD2. The CDR3 spans 16 residues. Germline V gene sequence: CDR1 SGHNT, CDR2 YENEEA. V lost 5 bases to trimming and J lost 5 bases; unmatched junction nucleotides: 7.

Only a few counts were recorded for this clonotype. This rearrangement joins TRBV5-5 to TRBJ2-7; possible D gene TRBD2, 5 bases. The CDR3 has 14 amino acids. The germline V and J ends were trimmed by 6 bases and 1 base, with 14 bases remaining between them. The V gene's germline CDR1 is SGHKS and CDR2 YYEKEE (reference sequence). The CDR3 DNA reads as TGTGCCAGCACGAAGGACCCGGGGTCCTACGAGCAGTACTTC. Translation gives CASTKDPGSYEQYF. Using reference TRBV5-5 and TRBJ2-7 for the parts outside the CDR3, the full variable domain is DAGVTQSPTHLIKTRGQQVTLRCSPISGHKSVSWYQQVLGQGPQFIFQYYEKEERGRGNFPDRFSARQFPNYSSELNVNALLLGDSALYLCASTKDPGSYEQYFGPGTRLTVT.